Presented here are 30 T cell receptor beta chains from one specimen sequenced in a study of blood T cells in healthy people across ages. A second PCR of about 7 to 11 cycles used a sample-barcoded 5' primer and a J-beta primer mix. TCRdb passed the 5' RACE reads through MiXCR, listing each CDR3 protein once. The data show roughly 1,300,000 distinct CDR3 sequences, 59% seen once. Sequencing input: blood. These receptors were collected from a man aged 18 to 35 in good health.

The rearrangement links TRBV18 to TRBJ2-3; 7 positions match TRBD2. The germline CDR1 and CDR2 sequences are KGHSH and LQKENI. The CDR3 is 14 amino acids. J was trimmed by 5 bases and V by 2 bases; bases with no gene match: 4. The CDR3 spells CASSPIAGEDTQYF. CDR3 nucleotide sequence: TGTGCCAGCTCACCAATTGCGGGAGAAGATACGCAGTATTTT.

V gene TRBV4-1 combines with J gene TRBJ1-1; a weak D match, TRBD1 (5 bases). V lost 1 base and J 6 bases, leaving 12 bases between the germline ends. The CDR3 is 14 residues long. From germline, CDR1 is MGHRA and CDR2 YSYEKL. The chain's CDR3 is CASSQGQFASEAFF. The DNA of the CDR3 is TGCGCCAGCAGCCAAGGACAGTTCGCTTCTGAAGCTTTCTTT.

The V call is TRBV5-6, the J call TRBJ2-3, with D possibly being TRBD1 (5 bases). The CDR3 is made up of 14 amino acids. V dropped 10 bases and J dropped 2 bases, with 17 bases sitting between them. Germline V gives CDR1 SGHDT, CDR2 YYEEEE. Here the CDR3 DNA reads TGTGCCGCCTATAGGGGCCTTAACACAGATACGCAGTATTTT. Residues: CAAYRGLNTDTQYF.

This chain links TRBV4-2 with TRBJ2-3; D gene ambiguous. CDR1 is LGHNA and CDR2 is YNFKEQ in the germline V gene. This CDR3 has 17 residues. Trimming shortened V by 1 base and J by 0 bases, and 14 bases separated the two germline ends. The CDR3 protein is CASSQVRTPPSTDTQYF. DNA of the CDR3: TGTGCCAGCAGCCAAGTGCGCACCCCTCCTAGCACAGATACGCAGTATTTT.

This clonotype has a handful of counts. This chain links TRBV4-2 with TRBJ2-1; TRBD1 agrees at 7 bases. The V gene end was trimmed by 4 bases and the J gene end by 4 bases; junction bases not matched to a gene: 7. Germline V gene data show CDR1 as LGHNA and CDR2 as YNFKEQ. This CDR3 spans 15 amino acids. The CDR3 here is CASSPRTGLYNEQFF. The CDR3, as DNA: TGTGCCAGCAGCCCGAGGACAGGTCTATACAATGAGCAGTTCTTC.

The V call is TRBV14, the J call TRBJ2-4, with unresolved D. The CDR3 length is 13 residues. The V and J ends lost 2 bases and 0 bases respectively, with 2 bases between them. CDR1 and CDR2 from the germline V gene are SGHDN and FVKESK. CDR3 region: CASSQIAKNIQYF. CDR3 nucleotide sequence: TGTGCCAGCAGCCAAATAGCCAAAAACATTCAGTACTTC.

The chain recombines TRBV4-2 with TRBJ1-5, with D hard to call. The CDR3 runs 12 residues. CDR1 and CDR2 (germline): LGHNA, YNFKEQ. V was pared by 4 bases and J by 9 bases, with 10 bases between. The CDR3 here is CASSPPAGPQHF. CDR3 nucleotides: TGTGCCAGCAGCCCCCCGGCGGGGCCCCAGCATTTT.

V gene TRBV13 combines with J gene TRBJ2-7; D is ambiguous. The CDR3 runs to 14 residues. V lost 5 bases to trimming and J lost 7 bases, with 18 bases between them. From germline, CDR1 is PRHDT and CDR2 FYEKMQ (reference sequence). CDR3 region: CASSPGGEGNEQYF. CDR3 DNA sequence: TGTGCCAGCAGCCCCGGTGGGGAAGGCAATGAGCAGTACTTC. The whole variable domain, filled in from reference TRBV13 and TRBJ2-7, reads AAGVIQSPRHLIKEKRETATLKCYPIPRHDTVYWYQQGPGQDPQFLISFYEKMQSDKGSIPDRFSAQQFSDYHSELNMSSLELGDSALYFCASSPGGEGNEQYFGPGTRLTVT.

The V and J genes are TRBV7-2 and TRBJ1-6; D uncertain. Germline values: CDR1 SGHTA, CDR2 FQGNSA. V lost 1 base and J 9 bases, leaving 10 bases between the germline ends. The CDR3 spans 14 residues. CDR3 nucleotides: TGTGCCAGCAGCTTAGGGCCGGACGGTTCACCCCTCCACTTT. Translating gives CASSLGPDGSPLHF.

V gene TRBV4-2 combines with J gene TRBJ2-1; D might be TRBD1 or TRBD2, each matching 5 bases. Germline V CDR1 and CDR2: LGHNA, YNFKEQ. This CDR3 is built from 14 residues. Trimming removed 2 bases at V and 8 bases at J, with 13 bases between. DNA for the CDR3: TGTGCCAGCAGCCAATACTTCGGGACCGATGAGCAGTTCTTC. It translates to CASSQYFGTDEQFF.

The chain joins TRBV6-5 to TRBJ2-3; D possibly corresponds to TRBD2 (6 bases). CDR3 length equals 15 residues. CDR1 and CDR2 from the germline V gene are MNHEY and SVGAGI. V was pared by 6 bases and J by 4 bases, with 17 bases between. The CDR3 spells CASSNRDFGPDTQYF. CDR3 in DNA: TGTGCCAGCAGCAACCGGGACTTCGGCCCAGATACGCAGTATTTT.

The rearrangement links TRBV18 to TRBJ2-5; no firm D call. The DNA end is a closer match to TRBJ2-7, so the J assignment may be wrong. The CDR3 runs 15 residues. Germline lookup yields CDR1 KGHSH and CDR2 LQKENI. CDR3 in DNA: TGTGCCAGCTCACCGGTCTGGGCTAATACCTACGAGCAGTACTTC. It translates to CASSPVWANTYEQYF.

Of note for this clonotype: Sequence at one end of the junction differs from germline and may be a read error. V and J are TRBV11-2 and TRBJ2-3; no clear D. This CDR3 contains 12 residues. The germline V gene encodes CDR1 SGHAT and CDR2 FQNNGV. DNA of the CDR3: TGTGCCAACAGCTCCCCCTCGGATACGCAGTATTTT. Translating gives CANSSPSDTQYF.

The chain uses TRBV20-1 and TRBJ2-5, with TRBD2 matching over 10 bases. The CDR3 consists of 15 residues. From germline, CDR1 is DFQATT and CDR2 SNEGSKA (reference sequence). V gave up 5 bases and J gave up 4 bases; unmatched junction bases: 10. The CDR3 DNA sequence: TGCAGTGCTCTCATAGCGGGAGGAAGGAGAGAGACCCAGTACTTC. Translated: CSALIAGGRRETQYF.

This chain connects TRBV6-2 or TRBV6-3 to TRBJ1-5; 8 bases fit TRBD1. V gave up 7 bases and J gave up 5 bases; unmatched junction bases: 10. Germline V gene sequence: CDR1 MNHEY, CDR2 SVGEGT. The CDR3 length is 15 residues. The CDR3 sequence: CASKWSQGADQPQHF. The CDR3 DNA follows: TGTGCCAGCAAGTGGAGTCAGGGGGCCGATCAGCCCCAGCATTTT.

The V and J genes are TRBV2 and TRBJ2-7; D remains unclear. CDR3 length: 13 amino acids. Trimming stripped 4 bases from V and 2 bases from J, with 9 bases between. Looked up from germline, CDR1 is SNHLY and CDR2 is FYNNEI. The CDR3 DNA reads as TGTGCCAGCAGTGTGGACGTTACCTACGAGCAGTACTTC. This codes for CASSVDVTYEQYF.

This chain joins TRBV4-2 and TRBJ2-7; 8 bases match TRBD2. V gave up 0 bases and J gave up 7 bases; unmatched junction bases: 11. The CDR3 runs to 16 residues. The germline V gene has CDR1 LGHNA and CDR2 YNFKEQ. CDR3 sequence reads: CASSQDPAGGTGEQYF. The CDR3 DNA sequence: TGTGCCAGCAGCCAAGATCCGGCGGGAGGAACGGGTGAGCAGTACTTC.

The chain employs TRBV5-4 and TRBJ2-7; no clear D gene. The length of the CDR3 is 14 residues. Trimming removed 4 bases at V and 5 bases at J, with 16 bases between. Germline V CDR1 and CDR2: SGHNT, YYREEE (reference sequence). The CDR3 bases are TGTGCCAGCAGCCCCCGGCATGAGACCAACGAGCAGTACTTC. Translating it yields CASSPRHETNEQYF.

This clonotype was picked up many times. The J gene is TRBJ2-3, the V gene TRBV20-1; the D call may be TRBD1 or TRBD2 (5 bases each). CDR1 and CDR2 (germline): DFQATT, SNEGSKA (reference sequence). Trimming cost V 6 bases and J 8 bases, with 24 bases left between them. CDR3 length: 15 residues. As DNA, the CDR3 is TGCAGTGCCTTCGGTGGGGGTGGGGTTTTGGGTACGCAGTATTTT. Encoded protein: CSAFGGGGVLGTQYF.

The chain uses TRBV7-9 and TRBJ1-6; TRBD1 agrees at 7 bases. Germline trimming cut 7 bases from V and 0 bases from J; bases unmatched to any gene: 3. This CDR3 spans 15 amino acids. Germline-derived CDR1 and CDR2 are SEHNR and FQNEAQ (reference sequence). CDR3 nucleotide sequence: TGTGCCAGCAACGGGGACAGCTCCTATAATTCACCCCTCCACTTT. It translates to CASNGDSSYNSPLHF.

The chain carries TRBV6-5 and TRBJ2-1; D is possibly TRBD2 (5 bases). V was trimmed by 7 bases and J by 0 bases, leaving 13 bases between them. CDR1 and CDR2 from the germline V gene are MNHEY and SVGAGI. The CDR3 runs to 15 residues. CDR3 sequence: CASTRTVSSYNEQFF. For the CDR3, the DNA is TGTGCCAGCACTCGGACTGTGAGCTCCTACAATGAGCAGTTCTTC.

This clonotype has a count of ten or more. The J gene is TRBJ2-5, the V gene TRBV4-2, with D tentatively TRBD2 (5 bases). The CDR3 length is 14 residues. Trimming removed 4 bases from V and 4 bases from J, with 13 bases in between. CDR1 and CDR2 (germline): LGHNA, YNFKEQ. In DNA, the CDR3 is TGTGCCAGCAGCCTTAGGACCGGGGTAGAGACCCAGTACTTC. This sequence encodes CASSLRTGVETQYF.

This clonotype was picked up one time. The chain joins TRBV20-1 to TRBJ2-1; 9 bases map to TRBD2. CDR3 length equals 15 residues. J lost 7 bases, V lost 1 base, and 8 bases had no gene match. The V gene's germline CDR1 is DFQATT and CDR2 SNEGSKA (reference sequence). This chain's CDR3 is CSARALLAGKNEQFF. DNA of the CDR3: TGCAGTGCTAGAGCGCTTCTAGCGGGAAAGAATGAGCAGTTCTTC.

The genes are TRBV7-8 and TRBJ2-5; 7 bases line up with TRBD2. Germline assignment: CDR1 SGHVS and CDR2 FQNEAQ. The trim removed 4 bases at V and 5 bases at J, leaving 7 bases unmatched. There are 14 residues in the CDR3. CDR3 sequence: CASSSWTSSETQYF. CDR3 nucleotide sequence: TGTGCCAGCAGCTCCTGGACTAGTTCGGAGACCCAGTACTTC.

This clonotype was counted at least ten times. One end of the junction fails to match germline, which may point to a read error. The V call is TRBV5-1, the J call TRBJ2-7; D may be TRBD2 (5 bases). Per germline, CDR1 SGHRS and CDR2 YFSETQ. The CDR3 is 14 residues long. The CDR3 DNA is TGTGCCAGCAGTTTAGGTCTAGGAGGCTACGAGCAGTACTTC. Translation gives CASSLGLGGYEQYF.

V gene TRBV6-5 combines with J gene TRBJ1-4, with D hard to call. Trimming stripped 7 bases from V and 3 bases from J, with 12 bases between. The CDR3 covers 14 residues. Germline V lookup: CDR1 MNHEY, CDR2 SVGAGI. In DNA, the CDR3 is TGTGCCAGCACCGACTGGGGAGCTAATGAAAAACTGTTTTTT. It translates to CASTDWGANEKLFF.

This chain joins TRBV13 and TRBJ2-1; 10 nucleotides align to TRBD2. J lost 10 bases, V lost 5 bases, and 17 bases had no gene match. The CDR3 runs 17 residues. Germline values: CDR1 PRHDT, CDR2 FYEKMQ (reference sequence). CDR3 sequence: CASSPNGLAGVPREQFF. The CDR3, as DNA: TGTGCCAGCAGCCCAAATGGGCTAGCGGGAGTACCCAGGGAGCAGTTCTTC.

This clonotype occurred a few times. This chain uses TRBV12-3 or TRBV12-4 with TRBJ2-5; D might be TRBD2 (5 bases). CDR3 length: 13 amino acids. Deletions cut 6 bases from V and 11 bases from J, with 19 bases between. The CDR3 sequence: CASSPTLASEQYF. CDR3 in DNA: TGTGCCAGCAGCCCCACCCTAGCTAGTGAGCAGTACTTC.

The chain employs TRBV27 and TRBJ2-3, with 12 bases fitting TRBD2. The CDR3 length is 16 residues. V trimming: 2 bases; J trimming: 6 bases; junction bases outside the gene matches: 6. From germline, CDR1 is MNHEY and CDR2 SMNVEV (reference sequence). CDR3 bases: TGTGCCAGCAGTTTAGGACTAGCGGGACGCCTTGATACGCAGTATTTT. Its translation is CASSLGLAGRLDTQYF.

V is TRBV9 and J is TRBJ2-5; 10 bases match TRBD2. The closer fit of TRBJ2-7 to the DNA end suggests the J call may be wrong. The germline V gene encodes CDR1 SGDLS and CDR2 YYNGEE. This CDR3 comprises 14 residues. CDR3 residues: CASSEAGGPGEQYF. In DNA form, the CDR3 reads TGTGCCAGCAGCGAAGCGGGGGGGCCAGGCGAGCAGTACTTC.